The 28 T cell receptor beta chains given below trace back to one sample, sequenced in a study of cytomegalovirus exposure and HLA in healthy donors (dated by TCRdb to between 2016 and 2019). Library preparation used the immunoSEQ multiplex PCR assay. For the multiplex PCR, a mixture combining 60 forward primers for TCR Vbeta segments and 13 reverse primers for TCR Jbeta segments was used. Here the immuneACCESS table is served through TCRdb, limited to in-frame sequences with V and J called. Missing clones are a known gap in these copies; in checked studies unresolved V genes cover under half, and the rest lacks a known reason. The sample includes about 130,000 clones, with 81% observed a single time. The ten top clones hold around 0.67% of the sample. The sequencing sample was made of PBMCs. These receptors were collected from a man in his late teens or twenties in good health and CMV-seronegative.

There are a few counts of this clone. The chain has TRBV28 and TRBJ2-1; D remains ambiguous. The CDR3 is 13 residues long. CDR1 is MDHEN and CDR2 is SYDVKM in the germline V gene. Between the trimmed V and J ends, which lost 10 bases and 10 bases, there was a span of 20 bases. For the CDR3, the DNA is TGTGCCACCATCCCTCCCGGGTTAGGAGAGCAGTTCTTC. Amino acids: CATIPPGLGEQFF.

The chain carries TRBV14 and TRBJ1-4; 7 nucleotides match TRBD1. Germline CDR1 is SGHDN and CDR2 is FVKESK. Trimming at V came to 4 bases and at J to 6 bases, leaving 8 bases not matched to a gene. The CDR3 loop spans 15 amino acids. Here the CDR3 reads CASSPRTGWDEKLFF. In DNA, the CDR3 is TGTGCCAGCAGCCCCCGGACAGGATGGGATGAAAAACTGTTTTTT.

This clone has only one observation. The chain recombines TRBV12-5 with TRBJ1-1; possible D gene TRBD1, 5 bases. The CDR3 runs to 12 residues. Trimming left V 4 bases short and J 4 bases short, with 7 bases between. CDR1 is LGHNT, CDR2 FRNRAP, per germline. Here the CDR3 DNA reads TGTGCTAGTGGTTCCAGGGCCACTGAAGCTTTCTTT. It is translated as CASGSRATEAFF.

This chain uses TRBV2 with TRBJ1-1; unclear D gene. The V and J ends lost 10 bases and 0 bases respectively, with 15 bases between them. CDR3 length: 14 residues. CDR1 and CDR2 (germline): SNHLY, FYNNEI. The CDR3 region is CATISNHLNTEAFF. CDR3 DNA sequence: TGTGCCACCATCTCAAATCACTTGAACACTGAAGCTTTCTTT.

This clone was seen once. The chain recombines TRBV5-1 with TRBJ2-3, with D perhaps TRBD2 (6 bases). Germline loops: CDR1 SGHRS, CDR2 YFSETQ. The CDR3 totals 13 residues. The V end lost 4 bases, the J end lost 0 bases, and 6 bases lay between the germline ends. The CDR3 here is CASSGTSTDTQYF. CDR3 bases: TGCGCCAGCAGCGGGACTAGCACAGATACGCAGTATTTT.

This clone appeared a single time. The genes are TRBV29-1 and TRBJ1-2; 7 bases agree with TRBD1. Germline assignment: CDR1 SQVTM and CDR2 ANQGSEA. V lost 8 bases, J lost 0 bases, and 3 bases stayed unmatched. The CDR3 has 12 amino acids. The CDR3 nucleotides are TGCAGCTCGGGACAGTCTAACTATGGCTACACCTTC. Protein: CSSGQSNYGYTF.

The chain uses TRBV11-2 and TRBJ1-2; unclear D gene. V was pared by 4 bases and J by 5 bases, with 11 bases between. In germline, CDR1 is SGHAT, CDR2 FQNNGV. The CDR3 totals 13 residues. CDR3: CASSSSSGYGYTF. In nucleotides, the CDR3 is TGTGCCAGCAGCTCCTCCTCGGGGTATGGCTACACCTTC.

CDR3 protein: CASSMGTQYNEQFF. In nucleotides, the CDR3 is TGTGCCAGTAGTATGGGGACACAATACAATGAGCAGTTCTTC. The V gene is TRBV19, the J gene TRBJ2-1; the D gene is possibly TRBD1 (6 bases). V lost 3 bases to trimming and J lost 4 bases, with 10 bases between them. This CDR3 region has 14 residues. In germline, CDR1 is LNHDA, CDR2 SQIVND (reference sequence). Using reference TRBV19 and TRBJ2-1 for the parts outside the CDR3, the full variable domain is DGGITQSPKYLFRKEGQNVTLSCEQNLNHDAMYWYRQDPGQGLRLIYYSQIVNDFQKGDIAEGYSVSREKKESFPLTVTSAQKNPTAFYLCASSMGTQYNEQFFGPGTRLTVL.

This chain joins TRBV2 and TRBJ1-5; unclear D gene. V lost 8 bases to trimming and J lost 1 base, with 3 bases between them. Germline CDR1 is SNHLY and CDR2 is FYNNEI. CDR3 length equals 11 residues. For the CDR3, the DNA is TGTGCCAGCTCGAGCAATCAGCCCCAGCATTTT. It is translated as CASSSNQPQHF.

A few counts support this clone. The chain joins TRBV7-2 to TRBJ1-5; no firm D call. Germline loops: CDR1 SGHTA, CDR2 FQGNSA. V gave up 4 bases and J gave up 10 bases, with 11 bases separating them. There are 12 residues in the CDR3. CDR3 DNA sequence: TGTGCCAGCAGCTCTCCCGGGAGCCCCCAGCATTTT. Its translation: CASSSPGSPQHF.

The J gene is TRBJ1-1, the V gene TRBV6-4, with D tentatively TRBD1 (5 bases). CDR1 MRHNA and CDR2 SNTAGT come from the germline V gene. This CDR3 has 13 residues. V lost 6 bases, J lost 7 bases, and 15 bases lay in between. CDR3: CASRSGGYGEAFF. For the CDR3, the DNA is TGTGCCAGCAGATCGGGGGGGTATGGTGAAGCTTTCTTT.

The chain's CDR3 is CSVVVGNEQYF. Here the CDR3 DNA reads TGCAGCGTTGTAGTCGGGAACGAGCAGTACTTC. The chain links TRBV29-1 to TRBJ2-7; TRBD2 is a possible D gene (5 bases). CDR1 and CDR2 from the germline V gene are SQVTM and ANQGSEA. Trimming cost V 4 bases and J 5 bases, with 9 bases left between them. CDR3 length equals 11 residues.

The chain uses TRBV7-8 and TRBJ1-5; no clear D gene. The germline CDR1 and CDR2 sequences are SGHVS and FQNEAQ. The CDR3 consists of 16 residues. V was cut by 4 bases and J by 3 bases, with 16 bases left in between. CDR3 DNA: TGTGCCAGCAGCTCCCAAGTCGCCGAGTACAATCAGCCCCAGCATTTT. This encodes CASSSQVAEYNQPQHF.

The chain couples TRBV4-3 to TRBJ1-3; D remains unclear. Germline assignment: CDR1 LGHNA and CDR2 YSLEER. V lost 0 bases, J lost 3 bases, and 6 bases lay in between. CDR3 length equals 14 residues. The CDR3: CASSQDTHGNTIYF. CDR3 coding DNA: TGCGCCAGCAGCCAAGATACACATGGAAACACCATATATTTT.

This clone was found a few times. The gene calls are TRBV28 and TRBJ1-1; TRBD1 matches at 7 bases. Germline CDR1 is MDHEN and CDR2 is SYDVKM. The CDR3 sequence is 16 residues long. Trimming cost V 5 bases and J 0 bases; bases outside gene matches: 9. The CDR3 region has the DNA TGTGCCAGCAGTCCTCCGGGACAGCCTATGAACACTGAAGCTTTCTTT. Translated, it gives CASSPPGQPMNTEAFF. Complete variable domain (other parts from reference TRBV28 and TRBJ1-1): DVKVTQSSRYLVKRTGEKVFLECVQDMDHENMFWYRQDPGLGLRLIYFSYDVKMKEKGDIPEGYSVSREKKERFSLILESASTNQTSMYLCASSPPGQPMNTEAFFGQGTRLTVV.

The chain recombines TRBV7-2 with TRBJ2-2; 11 bases fit TRBD2. Trimming at V came to 4 bases and at J to 5 bases, leaving 15 bases not matched to a gene. The length of the CDR3 is 19 residues. The germline V gene encodes CDR1 SGHTA and CDR2 FQGNSA. CDR3 amino acids: CASSSPTTSGGGWTGELFF. The CDR3 DNA is TGTGCCAGCAGCTCCCCCACCACTAGCGGGGGCGGTTGGACCGGGGAGCTGTTTTTT.

This chain connects TRBV10-2 to TRBJ2-5, with D uncertain. V shed 4 bases and J shed 5 bases, with 5 bases lying between them. This CDR3 comprises 11 residues. Germline V CDR1 and CDR2: WSHSY, SAAADI. CDR3 sequence: CASSAPETQYF. CDR3 DNA: TGCGCCAGCAGTGCCCCGGAGACCCAGTACTTC.

This clone has only one observation. The genes are TRBV10-3 and TRBJ1-6; no clear D. This CDR3 has 13 amino acids. V gave up 6 bases and J gave up 14 bases, with 17 bases separating them. Germline V lookup: CDR1 ENHRY, CDR2 SYGVKD. The CDR3, as DNA: TGTGCCATCAGCGGCGAGCGGTTTTTGGCCCTCCACTTT. It codes for CAISGERFLALHF.

This clone was observed a few times. The chain combines TRBV5-8 with TRBJ1-4; weak D call: TRBD1 (6 bases). V was shortened by 1 base and J by 4 bases, with 8 bases between the two germline ends. Germline V CDR1 and CDR2: SGHTS, YDEGEE. The CDR3 has 14 amino acids. CDR3 nucleotides: TGTGCCAGCAGCTTGACAGGGATTAATGAAAAACTGTTTTTT. Encoded protein: CASSLTGINEKLFF.

The CDR3 DNA is TGTGCCACCAGCACCAGGCGTACTGTAGCCTACGAGCAGTACTTC. It specifies CATSTRRTVAYEQYF. The chain recombines TRBV15 with TRBJ2-7; D is undetermined. The V and J ends lost 4 bases and 2 bases respectively, with 15 bases between them. CDR3 size: 15 residues. Germline-derived CDR1 and CDR2 are LNHNV and YYDKDF (reference sequence).

This rearrangement joins TRBV9 to TRBJ2-1; 10 nucleotides agree with TRBD2. The V segment lost 0 bases and the J segment 0 bases; nucleotides outside the gene matches: 3. The CDR3 consists of 17 residues. In germline, CDR1 is SGDLS, CDR2 YYNGEE. The CDR3 nucleotides are TGTGCCAGCAGCGTAGGCCTAGCGGGGGCCTCCTACAATGAGCAGTTCTTC. Its protein is CASSVGLAGASYNEQFF.

This rearrangement joins TRBV9 to TRBJ2-7, with D possibly TRBD1 on 6 matching bases. Trimming took off 4 bases at V and 4 bases at J, with 18 bases between the two ends. The length of the CDR3 is 15 residues. CDR1 is SGDLS, CDR2 YYNGEE, per germline. The CDR3 here is CASSSGQSPLYEQYF. CDR3 nucleotides: TGTGCCAGCAGCTCAGGACAGTCGCCTCTATACGAGCAGTACTTC.

V usage is TRBV4-3 and J usage is TRBJ2-7, with 8 bases matching TRBD1. V dropped 4 bases and J dropped 2; count of bases not matched to a gene: 7. The germline V gene has CDR1 LGHNA and CDR2 YSLEER. The CDR3 is 15 amino acids. The CDR3 here is CASSPTGGLPYEQYF. As DNA, the CDR3 is TGCGCCAGCAGCCCAACAGGGGGTCTCCCCTACGAGCAGTACTTC.

This clone occurred once. The J gene is TRBJ2-1, the V gene TRBV7-3; 15 positions match TRBD2. J lost 8 bases, V lost 6 bases, and 5 bases had no gene match. Germline loops: CDR1 SGHTA, CDR2 FQGTGA. The CDR3 is 15 amino acids. DNA for the CDR3: TGTGCCAGCAGTCGGACTAGCGGGGGGGCGGATGAGCAGTTCTTC. The encoded protein is CASSRTSGGADEQFF.

The chain combines TRBV14 with TRBJ2-1, with TRBD2 matching over 8 bases. The germline CDR1 and CDR2 sequences are SGHDN and FVKESK. CDR3 length equals 15 residues. V lost 7 bases to trimming and J lost 7 bases; unmatched junction nucleotides: 12. The chain's CDR3 is CASTFGGALLNEQFF. In nucleotides, the CDR3 is TGTGCCAGCACCTTCGGGGGGGCCCTTTTGAATGAGCAGTTCTTC.

V gene TRBV30 combines with J gene TRBJ2-5; D uncertain. With the DNA end fitting TRBJ2-7 better, the J assignment may be wrong. CDR3 size: 11 residues. Germline loops: CDR1 GTSNPN, CDR2 SVGIG (reference sequence). The DNA of the CDR3 is TGTGCCTGGAGTCCAGACTACGAGCAGTACTTC. Translation gives CAWSPDYEQYF.

The J gene is TRBJ1-1, the V gene TRBV11-2; 7 bases fit TRBD1. The ends lost 3 bases at V and 1 base at J; junction bases unmatched: 5. The CDR3 has 15 amino acids. Per germline, CDR1 SGHAT and CDR2 FQNNGV. The CDR3 coding sequence is TGTGCCAGCAGCTTCCTGGACAGGCCGAACACTGAAGCTTTCTTT. This gives the protein CASSFLDRPNTEAFF. The variable domain in full, with the rest retrieved from reference TRBV11-2 and TRBJ1-1, is EAGVAQSPRYKIIEKRQSVAFWCNPISGHATLYWYQQILGQGPKLLIQFQNNGVVDDSQLPKDRFSAERLKGVDSTLKIQPAKLEDSAVYLCASSFLDRPNTEAFFGQGTRLTVV.

Only one count was recorded for this clone. The rearrangement uses TRBV29-1 and TRBJ1-5; 9 bases map to TRBD1. Unmatched junction bases numbered 6, after V lost 6 bases and J lost 0 bases. The germline V gene encodes CDR1 SQVTM and CDR2 ANQGSEA. CDR3 length: 15 amino acids. The CDR3 bases are TGCAGCGTATCCCGGACAGGGGATAGCAATCAGCCCCAGCATTTT. Residues: CSVSRTGDSNQPQHF. Full variable domain (rest looked up from reference TRBV29-1 and TRBJ1-5): SAVISQKPSRDICQRGTSLTIQCQVDSQVTMMFWYRQQPGQSLTLIATANQGSEATYESGFVIDKFPISRPNLTFSTLTVSNMSPEDSSIYLCSVSRTGDSNQPQHFGDGTRLSIL.